This T cell receptor beta chain was sequenced during a study of cytomegalovirus exposure and HLA in healthy donors (dated by TCRdb to the late 2010s). Background on the whole study: In an earlier analysis of some 610 of the donors, around 290 Gb of sequence data and approximately 120 million unique TCR beta sequences from about 179 million T cells were reported. A later genetic analysis used genome-wide SNP genotypes for about three fifths of the roughly 700 donors, treating that subset as a discovery cohort. Donor age, sex, ethnicity and CMV serostatus were compiled together with the repertoire data. Every repertoire in the discovery cohort had been generated on one and the same sequencing platform. Of the 300 to 450 genotyped donors, more than 75% were placed in the genetic ancestry cluster associated with self-reported Caucasian donors. About 280 gigabases of sequencing data and around 85 million unique TCR sequences made up an early release that covered several hundred HLA-typed donors. Rather than drawing on any new phenotypic data, the later analysis identified candidate immune exposures from TCR beta sequences and the way those sequences occurred across donors. A later analysis re-analyzed previously published TCR beta repertoires from about 600 donors and added high-resolution HLA genotyping to study TCR occurrence patterns. The study used immunosequencing to profile the T cell repertoires of hundreds of subjects and linked those repertoires to cytomegalovirus serostatus. In addition to the first cohort of approximately 650 subjects, a separate validation cohort of 120 different subjects was used. To decide whether each TCR beta V gene segment behaved as functional or pseudogenic, an earlier analysis of some 540 of the donors relied on high-throughput TCR beta sequencing. Among 350 to 400 genotyped donors of the cohort, an average of approximately 240,000 unique TCR beta nucleotide sequences were sequenced per donor, roughly 20% of them non-productive. To predict cytomegalovirus infection status, the study brought together high-throughput TCR immunosequencing, statistical association of individual TCRs with disease status, and machine learning. Roughly 5 DR-DQ haplotypes were handled as single units for association and clustering because linkage in the cohort was strong. The number of typed donors differed by locus: about 620-630 for A, B, C, DRB1 and DQB1; 500 to 550 for DQA1; approximately 610 for DPA1; and about 450 for DPB1. HLA typing covered class I and class II loci at four-digit resolution. The study aimed to test whether cataloging public T cell receptors could reveal signatures of past pathogen exposure. What the work shows at the level of the full study, not this receptor alone: In a later analysis, some 17,000 TCR beta sequences were associated with specific HLA alleles at a false discovery rate of 0.05. According to a later analysis, most CMV-associated TCR beta chains appeared to be HLA-restricted, and the HLA associations seemed to be driven largely by CMV exposure. According to a later analysis, TCR association rates differed among HLA loci, with DRB1 alleles showing the most associated TCRs and HLA-C alleles showing the fewest. The authors suggested that the approach could potentially be extended to other disease states and immunological phenotypes. The classifier was reported to diagnose cytomegalovirus status with high specificity and sensitivity in both the original and validation cohorts. Several of the top co-occurrence clusters appeared to be linked to parvovirus B19, influenza, CMV and Epstein-Barr virus, according to a later analysis. Correlated functional status among segregating V segments might be attributable to linkage disequilibrium, but an unknown experimental factor could not be ruled out. Roughly uniform sequencing depth across donors was assumed in presence/absence analyses, although this assumption may not hold. According to a later genetic analysis, donors in an Asian-associated ancestry cluster had fewer N-insertions in productive TCRs than the roughly 660-donor mean. In a later analysis, HLA-associated TCR beta chains showed more clonal expansion and lower generation probabilities than non-associated chains that were equally common. A further reported finding was that TCR beta sequences accurately predicted the HLA-A and HLA-B alleles for most subjects in the first cohort. Assigning TCR associations to individual alleles was difficult when HLA alleles, especially DR and DQ, strongly co-occurred. The study listed 150 to 200 TCR beta chains as associated with cytomegalovirus. Most TCR sequences were seen in very few donors, while some public TCRs were found in many individuals. In vitro tests confirmed that a few of the cytomegalovirus-associated TCR beta chains recognize cytomegalovirus antigens. The earlier analysis of around 600 of the donors excluded roughly 16 rarely observed V segments, including chromosome 9 orphons, because counts were too low. Because some donors lacked HLA typing at each locus, the association tests relied only on the typed subset. An earlier analysis of some 590 of the donors showed that most TCR beta V segments appeared in productive rearrangements either about 87% or about 30% of the time, which broadly matched IMGT annotations. CMV serostatus was the only immune exposure information available for the cohort. A cluster of highly shared sequence variants was judged likely to represent a technical artifact of the sequencing pipeline. In this cohort, only TCR beta chains were sequenced, and detectable features were limited by the absence of alpha or paired-chain data. An association between a missense DCLRE1C variant and V-gene and J-gene trimming of TCR beta chains was found in a later genetic analysis and replicated in an independent cohort. Some IMGT-functional V segments, including TRBV6-2 and TRBV6-3, could not be told apart with the 87-base-pair reads, so those segments were excluded.

Receptor amplification or capture employed the immunoSEQ multiplex PCR assay. A mixture of 60 forward primers for TCR Vbeta segments and 13 reverse primers for TCR Jbeta segments was used in the multiplex PCR. Amplification of the CDR3 region of rearranged TCR beta genes was performed with a multiplex PCR assay on genomic DNA. Amplified TCR beta libraries were sequenced as 87-base-pair reads on the Illumina HiSeq System. On the authors' methods: A later analysis counted about 80 million unique TCR beta chains across the 690 or so repertoires, and some 11 million of these chains were shared by at least two donors. Raw reads were error-corrected and collapsed into unique sequences by a nearest-neighbor algorithm in which closely related sequences were merged to remove PCR and sequencing errors. V, D and J gene segments were assigned by aligning CDR3 sequences to IMGT reference sequences. For a sequence to be retained, at least a six-nucleotide match to both a V gene segment and a J gene segment was required. A rearrangement counted as productive if the CDR3 had no stop codons and remained in frame with V and J, and every other rearrangement counted as non-productive. CDR3 was defined according to IMGT convention as the region running from the second conserved V-encoded cysteine to the conserved J-encoded phenylalanine. Sequences without an unambiguous match to a single V gene segment were excluded from the earlier analysis of a few hundred of the donors. In an earlier analysis of 587 of the donors, a V segment was called functional when productive rearrangements were above 56.7%, and segregating when the standard deviation between donors exceeded 5%. A statistical classification framework was built to diagnose cytomegalovirus status from the catalog of TCR beta chain sequences. In a later analysis, TCR nucleotide sequences were compared against IMGT/GENE-DB human TR gene sequences so that V and J genes could be assigned. In a later analysis, CDR3 sequences and most-parsimonious VDJ recombination scenarios were assigned using the TCRdist pipeline. In a later analysis, each TCR beta chain was defined by its CDR3 amino acid sequence together with its V-gene family, and reads lacking a unique V-gene family were excluded. As a way to deal with suspected cross-contamination and a sequencing artifact, a later analysis dropped 640 or so nucleotide sequences that were highly shared and had low generation probability. A later analysis calculated a clonal expansion index for each public chain from normalized within-repertoire ranks of inferred template counts. In a later analysis, generation probabilities were computed using a VDJ recombination model fitted to out-of-frame rearrangements, and the results were checked against IGoR. Hypergeometric tests were used in a later analysis to score TCR-TCR, TCR-HLA and TCR-CMV co-occurrence, with a repertoire-size bias correction applied to the TCR pairs. False discovery rates were estimated in a later analysis by permuting HLA or CMV assignments 20 times. In a later analysis, co-occurring TCRs were grouped using DBSCAN, and TCRdist sequence similarity was added for clustering within HLA-allele-positive subsets. Repertoires with fewer than 30,000 or more than 120,000 public chains, plus five repertoires with anomalous nucleotide sharing, were excluded from co-occurrence clustering. TCRdb obtained this table from immuneACCESS and retained in-frame rearrangements with V and J assigned. These tables miss some clones; where compared with another copy, unresolved V genes account for less than half of the shortfall, and the remainder is unexplained. V, J and clone size reflect that table, while D and trimming were determined from the DNA. Recorded for this sample are under 200,000 clones; around 86% of them occurred a single time. The ten largest clones capture 6.3% of the sample.

CDR1 SGHDN and CDR2 FVKESK were looked up in the germline V gene. Trimming leaves V shorter by 2 bases and J shorter by 3 bases, with the junction holding 7 bases beyond the gene matches. The CDR3, from cysteine to phenylalanine, totals 17 residues. The entry retains the CDR3 DNA only, 51 bases that are in frame from base 1. To note about this clone: Its antigen target is currently unknown. No per-base quality is available; no much larger clone lies one base away.

The cohort comprised under 700 healthy bone marrow donors. All cohort members were sampled while nominally healthy, although unrecorded immune exposures were likely present. The donor was CMV seropositive and was included in the group of 290 or so seropositive cohort members. Every donor gave a peripheral blood sample, and the peripheral blood mononuclear cells from that sample were used for TCR beta sequencing. The Qiagen DNeasy Blood Extraction Kit was used to extract genomic DNA from the blood cell samples. The sequence was collected from a man aged 40-50 years in good health and CMV-seropositive. Material: PBMCs. The chain couples TRBV14 to TRBJ2-2, and 9 junctional nucleotides match TRBD1. The sequence in DNA is TGTGCCAGCAGCCAACTCCGGGACAGGGTCCACACCGGGGAGCTGTTTTTT. Its protein product is CASSQLRDRVHTGELFF. Full variable domain (CDR3 extended with the reference TRBV14 and TRBJ2-2 proteins): EAGVTQFPSHSVIEKGQTVTLRCDPISGHDNLYWYRRVMGKEIKFLLHFVKESKQDESGMPNNRFLAERTGGTYSTLKVQPAELEDSGVYFCASSQLRDRVHTGELFFGEGSRLTVL.